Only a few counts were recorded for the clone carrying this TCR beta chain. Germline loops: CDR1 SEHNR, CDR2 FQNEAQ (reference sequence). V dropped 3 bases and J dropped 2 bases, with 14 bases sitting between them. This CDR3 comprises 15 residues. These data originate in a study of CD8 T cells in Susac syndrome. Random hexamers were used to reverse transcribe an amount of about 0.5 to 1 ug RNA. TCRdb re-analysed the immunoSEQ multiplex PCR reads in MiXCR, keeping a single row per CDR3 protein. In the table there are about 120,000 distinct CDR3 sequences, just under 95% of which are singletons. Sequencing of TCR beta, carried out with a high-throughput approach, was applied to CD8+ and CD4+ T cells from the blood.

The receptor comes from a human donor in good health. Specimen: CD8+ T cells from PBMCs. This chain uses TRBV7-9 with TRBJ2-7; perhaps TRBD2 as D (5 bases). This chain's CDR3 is CASSFSGSRPYEQYF. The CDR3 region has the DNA TGTGCCAGCAGCTTCAGCGGCAGCCGCCCCTACGAGCAGTACTTC.